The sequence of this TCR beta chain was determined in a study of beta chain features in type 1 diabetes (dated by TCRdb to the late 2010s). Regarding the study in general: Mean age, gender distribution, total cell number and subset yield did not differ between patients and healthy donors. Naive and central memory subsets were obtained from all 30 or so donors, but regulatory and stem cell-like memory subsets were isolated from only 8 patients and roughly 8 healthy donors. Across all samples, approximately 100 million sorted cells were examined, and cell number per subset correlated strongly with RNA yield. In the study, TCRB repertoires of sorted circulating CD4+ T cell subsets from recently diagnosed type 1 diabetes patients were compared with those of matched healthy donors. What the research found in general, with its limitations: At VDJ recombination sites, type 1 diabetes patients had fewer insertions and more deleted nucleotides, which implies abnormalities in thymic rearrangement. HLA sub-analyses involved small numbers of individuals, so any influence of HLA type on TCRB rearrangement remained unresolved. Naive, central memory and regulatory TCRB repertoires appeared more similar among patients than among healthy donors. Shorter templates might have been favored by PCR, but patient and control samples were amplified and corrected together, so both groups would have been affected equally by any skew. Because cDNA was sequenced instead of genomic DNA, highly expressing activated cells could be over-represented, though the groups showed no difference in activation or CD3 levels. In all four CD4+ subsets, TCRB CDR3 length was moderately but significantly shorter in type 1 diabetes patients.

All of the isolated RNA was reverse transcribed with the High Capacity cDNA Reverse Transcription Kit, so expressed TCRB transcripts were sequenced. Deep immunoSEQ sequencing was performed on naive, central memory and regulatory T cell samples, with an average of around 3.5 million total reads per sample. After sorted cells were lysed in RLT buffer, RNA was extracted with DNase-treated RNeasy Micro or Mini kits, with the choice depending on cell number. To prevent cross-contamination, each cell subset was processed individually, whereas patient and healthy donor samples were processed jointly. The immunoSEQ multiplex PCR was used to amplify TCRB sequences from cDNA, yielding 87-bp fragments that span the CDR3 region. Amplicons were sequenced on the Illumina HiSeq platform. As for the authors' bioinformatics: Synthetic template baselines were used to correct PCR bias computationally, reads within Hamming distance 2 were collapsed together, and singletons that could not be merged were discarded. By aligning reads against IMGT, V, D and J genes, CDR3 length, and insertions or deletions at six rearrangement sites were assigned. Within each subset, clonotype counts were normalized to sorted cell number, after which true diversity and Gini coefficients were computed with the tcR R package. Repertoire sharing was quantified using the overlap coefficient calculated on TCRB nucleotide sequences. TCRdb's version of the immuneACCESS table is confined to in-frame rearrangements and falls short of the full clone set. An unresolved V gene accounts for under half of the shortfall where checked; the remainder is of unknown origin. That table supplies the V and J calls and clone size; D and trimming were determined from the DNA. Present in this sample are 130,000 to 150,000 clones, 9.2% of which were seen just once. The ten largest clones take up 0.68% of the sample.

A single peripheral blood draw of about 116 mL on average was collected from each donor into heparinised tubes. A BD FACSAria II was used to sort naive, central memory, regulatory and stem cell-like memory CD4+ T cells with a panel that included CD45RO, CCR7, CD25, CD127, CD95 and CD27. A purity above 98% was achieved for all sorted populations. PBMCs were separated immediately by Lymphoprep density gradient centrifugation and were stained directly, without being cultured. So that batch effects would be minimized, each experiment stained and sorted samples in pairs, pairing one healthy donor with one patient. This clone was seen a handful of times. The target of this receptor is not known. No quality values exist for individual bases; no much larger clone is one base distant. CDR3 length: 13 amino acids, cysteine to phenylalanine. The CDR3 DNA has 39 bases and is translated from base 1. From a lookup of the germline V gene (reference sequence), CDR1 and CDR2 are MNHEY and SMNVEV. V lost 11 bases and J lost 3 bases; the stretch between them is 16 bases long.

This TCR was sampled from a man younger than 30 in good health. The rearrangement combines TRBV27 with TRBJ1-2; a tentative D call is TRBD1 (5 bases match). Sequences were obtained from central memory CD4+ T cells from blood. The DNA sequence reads TGTGCCTATCCAGCGCAGGGCGACTATGGCTACACCTTC. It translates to CAYPAQGDYGYTF.